The rows below give T cell receptor beta chains drawn from one sample of a study of identical twins. TCRdb analysed the 5' RACE reads with MiXCR anew, one entry per CDR3 protein. This table holds 500,000 to 650,000 distinct CDR3 sequences, 7.1% found once. This sample also belongs to another study, concerning yellow fever vaccine responses in identical twins.

The material sequenced was PBMCs. These receptors originate from a woman aged 18-29 years in good health. The CDR3 runs from the conserved cysteine through the conserved F or W. D genes are given only for firm matches. Only some rows state a clone size, as once, few, many or a class for expanded clones.

clone size: many
J gene: TRBJ2-2
D gene: .
V gene: TRBV5-1
CDR3 protein: CASSLRATGELFF
CDR3 DNA: TGCGCCAGCAGCTTGAGGGCCACCGGGGAGCTGTTTTTT

clone size: few
J gene: TRBJ2-7
D gene: .
V gene: TRBV24-1
CDR3 protein: CATSYGQGSSYEQYF
CDR3 DNA: TGTGCCACCAGCTATGGGCAGGGGTCCTCCTACGAGCAGTACTTC

clone size: many
J gene: TRBJ2-3
D gene: .
V gene: TRBV12-3/TRBV12-4
CDR3 protein: CASSSPTGNTDTQYF
CDR3 DNA: TGTGCCAGCAGCTCCCCGACAGGCAACACAGATACGCAGTATTTT

clone size: .
J gene: TRBJ2-1
D gene: TRBD2
V gene: TRBV6-1
CDR3 protein: CAEGNERGRLLAYNEQFF
CDR3 DNA: TGTGCAGAGGGAAACGAGCGGGGTCGTCTACTAGCTTACAATGAGCAGTTCTTC

clone size: .
J gene: TRBJ2-7
D gene: TRBD2
V gene: TRBV20-1
CDR3 protein: CSARVLAGGVNEQYF
CDR3 DNA: TGCAGTGCTAGAGTTCTAGCGGGAGGGGTGAACGAGCAGTACTTC

clone size: many
J gene: TRBJ2-1
D gene: TRBD1
V gene: TRBV6-5
CDR3 protein: CASSYRDRGLNNEQFF
CDR3 DNA: TGTGCCAGCAGTTACCGGGACAGGGGGCTCAACAATGAGCAGTTCTTC

clone size: few
J gene: TRBJ2-1
D gene: TRBD2
V gene: TRBV15
CDR3 protein: CATSTSGSKISYNEQFF
CDR3 DNA: TGTGCCACCAGCACTAGCGGGAGTAAGATCTCCTACAATGAGCAGTTCTTC

clone size: few
J gene: TRBJ2-3
D gene: TRBD2
V gene: TRBV7-6
CDR3 protein: CASSPTGGTSRPDTQYF
CDR3 DNA: TGTGCCAGCAGCCCCACGGGCGGGACTAGCAGACCAGATACGCAGTATTTT

clone size: few
J gene: TRBJ2-1
D gene: .
V gene: TRBV5-1
CDR3 protein: CASSGWDNYNEQFF
CDR3 DNA: TGCGCCAGCAGCGGTTGGGACAACTACAATGAGCAGTTCTTC

clone size: many
J gene: TRBJ2-3
D gene: .
V gene: TRBV2
CDR3 protein: CASTGVGDTQYF
CDR3 DNA: TGTGCCAGCACAGGGGTTGGAGATACGCAGTATTTT

clone size: many
J gene: TRBJ1-6
D gene: .
V gene: TRBV6-1
CDR3 protein: CASSEARASYNSPLHF
CDR3 DNA: TGTGCCAGCAGTGAAGCCCGGGCATCCTATAATTCACCCCTCCACTTT

clone size: many
J gene: TRBJ1-2
D gene: TRBD1
V gene: TRBV9
CDR3 protein: CASSASGTGDYGYTF
CDR3 DNA: TGTGCCAGCAGCGCCTCCGGGACAGGGGACTATGGCTACACCTTC

clone size: few
J gene: TRBJ2-7
D gene: TRBD1
V gene: TRBV2
CDR3 protein: CASAQGATYEQYF
CDR3 DNA: TGTGCCAGCGCGCAGGGGGCTACCTACGAGCAGTACTTC

clone size: .
J gene: TRBJ2-3
D gene: .
V gene: TRBV10-2
CDR3 protein: CASTWDTGAATQYF
CDR3 DNA: TGCGCCAGCACCTGGGACACCGGGGCTGCTACGCAGTATTTT

clone size: many
J gene: TRBJ2-1
D gene: .
V gene: TRBV7-3
CDR3 protein: CASSQRTSPLSSYNEQFF
CDR3 DNA: TGTGCCAGCAGCCAGAGAACTAGCCCTTTAAGCTCCTACAATGAGCAGTTCTTC

clone size: many
J gene: TRBJ2-1
D gene: TRBD2
V gene: TRBV12-3/TRBV12-4
CDR3 protein: CASSLSGLAYNEQFF
CDR3 DNA: TGTGCCAGCAGTTTATCGGGACTAGCTTACAATGAGCAGTTCTTC

clone size: many
J gene: TRBJ1-2
D gene: .
V gene: TRBV20-1
CDR3 protein: CSASRGLDYGYTF
CDR3 DNA: TGCAGTGCTAGTCGGGGATTGGACTATGGCTACACCTTC

clone size: many
J gene: TRBJ2-1
D gene: .
V gene: TRBV12-3/TRBV12-4
CDR3 protein: CASSLEVPGSYNEQFF
CDR3 DNA: TGTGCCAGCAGTTTAGAAGTCCCGGGTTCCTACAATGAGCAGTTCTTC

clone size: few
J gene: TRBJ2-1
D gene: .
V gene: TRBV12-3/TRBV12-4
CDR3 protein: CASTSGQGGYNEQFF
CDR3 DNA: TGTGCCAGCACCTCTGGGCAGGGAGGCTACAATGAGCAGTTCTTC

clone size: .
J gene: TRBJ1-1
D gene: .
V gene: TRBV29-1
CDR3 protein: CSVHAVQGAEAFF
CDR3 DNA: TGCAGCGTTCACGCGGTACAGGGCGCTGAAGCTTTCTTT

clone size: few
J gene: TRBJ1-4
D gene: .
V gene: TRBV14
CDR3 protein: CASSQLATTNEKLFF
CDR3 DNA: TGTGCCAGCAGCCAACTGGCTACAACTAATGAAAAACTGTTTTTT

clone size: many
J gene: TRBJ2-1
D gene: .
V gene: TRBV29-1
CDR3 protein: CSVQDWLNEQFF
CDR3 DNA: TGCAGCGTCCAGGACTGGCTCAATGAGCAGTTCTTC

clone size: .
J gene: TRBJ2-2
D gene: TRBD1
V gene: TRBV5-1
CDR3 protein: CASSRDRGTNTGELFF
CDR3 DNA: TGCGCCAGCAGCCGGGACAGGGGGACGAACACCGGGGAGCTGTTTTTT

clone size: .
J gene: TRBJ2-3
D gene: .
V gene: TRBV7-9
CDR3 protein: CASSPGFPSDLDTQYF
CDR3 DNA: TGTGCCAGCAGCCCAGGCTTCCCTTCGGACTTAGATACGCAGTATTTT

clone size: .
J gene: TRBJ2-1
D gene: .
V gene: TRBV5-1
CDR3 protein: CASSLTLVEGNEQFF
CDR3 DNA: TGCGCCAGCAGCTTGACTCTCGTGGAGGGCAATGAGCAGTTCTTC

clone size: .
J gene: TRBJ2-4
D gene: .
V gene: TRBV12-3/TRBV12-4
CDR3 protein: CASSFVEGDIQYF
CDR3 DNA: TGTGCCAGCAGTTTCGTCGAGGGCGACATTCAGTACTTC

clone size: few
J gene: TRBJ1-1
D gene: TRBD1
V gene: TRBV20-1
CDR3 protein: CSVMTGGRAEAFF
CDR3 DNA: TGCAGTGTCATGACAGGGGGGAGGGCTGAAGCTTTCTTT

clone size: few
J gene: TRBJ2-3
D gene: .
V gene: TRBV20-1
CDR3 protein: CSAISGGNTDTQYF
CDR3 DNA: TGCAGTGCCATCTCTGGGGGAAACACAGATACGCAGTATTTT

clone size: few
J gene: TRBJ2-3
D gene: TRBD1
V gene: TRBV3-1
CDR3 protein: CASSHGQGKRDTQYF
CDR3 DNA: TGTGCCAGCAGCCACGGACAGGGGAAGCGAGATACGCAGTATTTT

clone size: .
J gene: TRBJ2-1
D gene: .
V gene: TRBV20-1
CDR3 protein: CSANGRDESYNEQFF
CDR3 DNA: TGCAGTGCCAATGGTCGGGATGAATCCTACAATGAGCAGTTCTTC

clone size: many
J gene: TRBJ2-2
D gene: .
V gene: TRBV7-2
CDR3 protein: CASSSKWGNTGELFF
CDR3 DNA: TGTGCCAGCAGCTCCAAGTGGGGGAACACCGGGGAGCTGTTTTTT

clone size: .
J gene: TRBJ1-3
D gene: TRBD1
V gene: TRBV3-1
CDR3 protein: CASSHGQGGNTIYF
CDR3 DNA: TGTGCCAGCAGCCATGGACAGGGGGGAAACACCATATATTTT

clone size: many
J gene: TRBJ1-3
D gene: .
V gene: TRBV21-1
CDR3 protein: CASKTCSGNTIYF
CDR3 DNA: TGTGCCAGCAAGACCTGCTCTGGAAACACCATATATTTT

clone size: .
J gene: TRBJ2-7
D gene: TRBD2
V gene: TRBV11-1
CDR3 protein: CASSLAREAFYEQYF
CDR3 DNA: TGTGCCAGCAGCTTAGCGCGGGAGGCATTCTACGAGCAGTACTTC

clone size: many
J gene: TRBJ2-3
D gene: TRBD2
V gene: TRBV12-3/TRBV12-4
CDR3 protein: CASSFLAAATDTQYF
CDR3 DNA: TGTGCCAGCAGTTTTCTAGCGGCCGCCACAGATACGCAGTATTTT

clone size: many
J gene: TRBJ2-2
D gene: .
V gene: TRBV12-3/TRBV12-4
CDR3 protein: CASREGNTGELFF
CDR3 DNA: TGTGCCAGCCGAGAGGGGAACACCGGGGAGCTGTTTTTT

clone size: .
J gene: TRBJ2-2
D gene: TRBD1
V gene: TRBV15
CDR3 protein: CATSKRKNRGTGELFF
CDR3 DNA: TGTGCCACCAGCAAACGGAAAAACAGGGGCACCGGGGAGCTGTTTTTT

clone size: .
J gene: TRBJ2-1
D gene: TRBD2
V gene: TRBV10-2
CDR3 protein: CASSESSREWYNEQFF
CDR3 DNA: TGCGCCAGCAGTGAGTCGTCGCGGGAGTGGTACAATGAGCAGTTCTTC

clone size: many
J gene: TRBJ2-1
D gene: TRBD1
V gene: TRBV29-1
CDR3 protein: CSVEIPGQGHYNEQFF
CDR3 DNA: TGCAGCGTTGAAATCCCGGGACAGGGACACTACAATGAGCAGTTCTTC

clone size: few
J gene: TRBJ1-1
D gene: .
V gene: TRBV11-2
CDR3 protein: CASSLDLGRNTEAFF
CDR3 DNA: TGTGCCAGCAGCTTAGATCTGGGCCGGAACACTGAAGCTTTCTTT

clone size: few
J gene: TRBJ2-3
D gene: .
V gene: TRBV4-1
CDR3 protein: CASSDRQHTDTQYF
CDR3 DNA: TGCGCCAGCAGTGACAGACAGCACACAGATACGCAGTATTTT

clone size: .
J gene: TRBJ2-6
D gene: .
V gene: TRBV20-1
CDR3 protein: CSARGGRGANVLTF
CDR3 DNA: TGCAGTGCTAGAGGTGGTCGTGGGGCCAACGTCCTGACTTTC

clone size: .
J gene: TRBJ2-5
D gene: TRBD2
V gene: TRBV12-3/TRBV12-4
CDR3 protein: CASSPVFSGNLRETQYF
CDR3 DNA: TGTGCCAGCAGCCCAGTGTTTAGCGGGAACCTCCGGGAGACCCAGTACTTC

clone size: few
J gene: TRBJ1-1
D gene: .
V gene: TRBV6-1
CDR3 protein: CASRTSGVGTEAFF
CDR3 DNA: TGTGCCAGCAGGACGTCGGGGGTAGGCACTGAAGCTTTCTTT

clone size: few
J gene: TRBJ2-1
D gene: .
V gene: TRBV27
CDR3 protein: CASGVVYNEQFF
CDR3 DNA: TGTGCCAGTGGAGTGGTGTACAATGAGCAGTTCTTC

clone size: few
J gene: TRBJ2-7
D gene: .
V gene: TRBV7-2
CDR3 protein: CASSFGLLGVEQYF
CDR3 DNA: TGTGCCAGCAGCTTCGGACTATTGGGTGTGGAGCAGTACTTC

clone size: .
J gene: TRBJ2-1
D gene: TRBD1
V gene: TRBV6-5
CDR3 protein: CASSYSGQGAIDEQFF
CDR3 DNA: TGTGCCAGCAGTTACTCCGGACAGGGGGCAATTGATGAGCAGTTCTTC